The table lists the clone carrying this TCR beta chain with a count of one. Its specificity is not known. CDR3 length equals 14 residues. Germline CDR1 and CDR2: SGHNT and YYREEE (reference sequence). The ends were cut back, 3 bases at V and 1 base at J, with 10 bases in the middle. Sequencing used immunoSEQ multiplex PCR; TCRdb keeps in-frame clones, though not all of them. The data hold roughly 54,000 clones, with approximately 85% observed a single time. The sample belongs to a study of OX40 agonist ivuxolimab in advanced cancers. Study-level background: Ivuxolimab is a fully human IgG2 antibody that activates OX40 (CD134). Partial responses were observed in three patients, of whom one had hepatocellular carcinoma and two had cutaneous melanoma. Prior anti-PD-1, anti-PD-L1 or anti-CTLA-4 therapy was allowed; around 40% had some.

Findings of the study overall: There were, on average, more expanded clones in CD8+ T cells than in CD4+.

The sequencing used CD4+ or CD8+ T cells sorted from blood, collected in a trial of the OX40 agonist ivuxolimab. The rearrangement uses TRBV5-4 and TRBJ1-1, with D tentatively TRBD1 (5 bases). The origin of this receptor is an adult with an advanced solid tumor such as melanoma, head and neck, liver or kidney cancer. Written as DNA, the CDR3 is TGTGCCAGCAGCTATAATGACAGGAACACTGAAGCTTTCTTT. Translating gives CASSYNDRNTEAFF.